Sequencing of this T cell receptor (beta chain) was carried out in a study of technical replicates of blood from several donors. This CDR3 comprises 14 residues. The V and J ends lost 5 bases and 0 bases, in that order; junction bases with no gene match: 4. Germline CDR1 is MNHEY and CDR2 is SVGAGI. Generated by immunoSEQ multiplex PCR, the TCRdb table keeps only in-frame clones and is missing some. The sample has nearly 80,000 clones; around 92% are singletons. The TCR was taken from a human donor in good health. Sequences were obtained from T cells isolated from PBMCs. The chain carries TRBV6-5 and TRBJ2-7, with 7 positions matching TRBD2. The CDR3, as DNA: TGTGCCAGCAGTACACTAGCGTACTCCTACGAGCAGTACTTC. This translates into CASSTLAYSYEQYF.